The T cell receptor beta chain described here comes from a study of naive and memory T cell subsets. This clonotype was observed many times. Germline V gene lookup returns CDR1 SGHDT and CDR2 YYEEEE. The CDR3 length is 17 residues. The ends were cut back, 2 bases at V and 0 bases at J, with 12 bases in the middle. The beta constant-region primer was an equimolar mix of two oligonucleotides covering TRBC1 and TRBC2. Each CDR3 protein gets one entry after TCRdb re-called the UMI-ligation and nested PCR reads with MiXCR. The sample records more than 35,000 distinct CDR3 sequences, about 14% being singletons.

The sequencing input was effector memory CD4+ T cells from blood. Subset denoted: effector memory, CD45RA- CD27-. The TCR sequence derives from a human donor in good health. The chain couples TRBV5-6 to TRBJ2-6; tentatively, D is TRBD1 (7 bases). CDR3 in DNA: TGTGCCAGCAGCTTAAGGAGGGGGCTCTCTGGGGCCAACGTCCTGACTTTC. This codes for CASSLRRGLSGANVLTF. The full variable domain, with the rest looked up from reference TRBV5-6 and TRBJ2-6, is DAGVTQSPTHLIKTRGQQVTLRCSPKSGHDTVSWYQQALGQGPQFIFQYYEEEERQRGNFPDRFSGHQFPNYSSELNVNALLLGDSALYLCASSLRRGLSGANVLTFGAGSRLTVL.